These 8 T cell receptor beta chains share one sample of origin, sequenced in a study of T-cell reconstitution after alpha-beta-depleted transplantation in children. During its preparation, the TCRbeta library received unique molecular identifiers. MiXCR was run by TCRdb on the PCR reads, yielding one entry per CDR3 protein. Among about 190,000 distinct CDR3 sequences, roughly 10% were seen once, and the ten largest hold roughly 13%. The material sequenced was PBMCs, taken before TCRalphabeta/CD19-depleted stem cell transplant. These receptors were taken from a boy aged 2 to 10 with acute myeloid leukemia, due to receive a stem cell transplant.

The CDR3: CAMGLGLLYNNEQFF. The DNA of the CDR3 is TGTGCCATGGGCTTGGGACTCCTTTACAACAATGAGCAGTTCTTC. This sequence joins TRBV7-9 and TRBJ2-1; TRBD2 might be the D (6 bases). V was cut by 10 bases and J by 5 bases, with 21 bases left in between. CDR1 and CDR2 (germline): SEHNR, FQNEAQ (reference sequence). The CDR3 runs 15 residues. Full variable domain (missing parts from reference TRBV7-9 and TRBJ2-1): DTGVSQNPRHKITKRGQNVTFRCDPISEHNRLYWYRQTLGQGPEFLTYFQNEAQLEKSRLLSDRFSAERPKGSFSTLEIQRTEQGDSAMYLCAMGLGLLYNNEQFFGPGTRLTVL.

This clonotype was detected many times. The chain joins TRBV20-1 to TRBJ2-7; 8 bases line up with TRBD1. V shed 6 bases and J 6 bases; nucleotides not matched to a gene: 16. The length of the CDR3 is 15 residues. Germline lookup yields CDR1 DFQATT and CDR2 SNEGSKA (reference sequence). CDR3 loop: CSARPSDREGLEQYF. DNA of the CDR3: TGCAGTGCCCGCCCCTCGGACAGGGAAGGGCTCGAGCAGTACTTC.

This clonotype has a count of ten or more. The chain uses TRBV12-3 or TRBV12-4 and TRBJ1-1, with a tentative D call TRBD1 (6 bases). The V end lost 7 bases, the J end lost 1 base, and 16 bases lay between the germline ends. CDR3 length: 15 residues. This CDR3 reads CASTEGGQQNTEAFF. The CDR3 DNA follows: TGTGCCAGCACCGAAGGAGGACAGCAGAACACTGAAGCTTTCTTT.

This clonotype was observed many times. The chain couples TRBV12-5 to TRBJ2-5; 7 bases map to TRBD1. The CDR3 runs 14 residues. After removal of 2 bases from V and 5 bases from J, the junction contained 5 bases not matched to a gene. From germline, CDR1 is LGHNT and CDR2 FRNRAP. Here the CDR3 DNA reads TGTGCTAGTGGTTTGAAAGGGGGCTGGGAGACCCAGTACTTC. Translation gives CASGLKGGWETQYF.

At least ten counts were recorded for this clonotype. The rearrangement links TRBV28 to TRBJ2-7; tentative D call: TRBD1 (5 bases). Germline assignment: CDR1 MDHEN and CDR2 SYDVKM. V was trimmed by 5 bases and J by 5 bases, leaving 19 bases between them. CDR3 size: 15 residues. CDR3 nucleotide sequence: TGTGCCAGCAGTACCCAACAGGAAGGAGACGACGAGCAGTACTTC. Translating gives CASSTQQEGDDEQYF.

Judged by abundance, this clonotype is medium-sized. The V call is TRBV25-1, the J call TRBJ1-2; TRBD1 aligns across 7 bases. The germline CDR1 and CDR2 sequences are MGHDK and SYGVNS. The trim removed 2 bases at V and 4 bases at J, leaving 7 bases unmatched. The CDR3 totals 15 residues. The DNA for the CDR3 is TGTGCCAGCAGTGAAACGGGACAGCTGTCCTATGGCTACACCTTC. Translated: CASSETGQLSYGYTF.

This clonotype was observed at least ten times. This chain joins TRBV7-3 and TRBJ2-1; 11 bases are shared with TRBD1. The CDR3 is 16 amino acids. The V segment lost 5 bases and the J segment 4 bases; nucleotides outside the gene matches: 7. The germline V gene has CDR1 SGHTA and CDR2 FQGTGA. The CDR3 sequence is CASSPSGTGGYNEQFF. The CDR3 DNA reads TGTGCCAGCAGCCCCTCCGGGACAGGGGGTTACAATGAGCAGTTCTTC.

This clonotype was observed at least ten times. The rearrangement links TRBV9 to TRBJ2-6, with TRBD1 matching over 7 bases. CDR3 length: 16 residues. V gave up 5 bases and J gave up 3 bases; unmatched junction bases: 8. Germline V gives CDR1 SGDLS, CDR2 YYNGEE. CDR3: CASSWDSQDGANVLTF. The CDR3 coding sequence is TGTGCCAGCAGTTGGGACAGTCAGGATGGGGCCAACGTCCTGACTTTC.